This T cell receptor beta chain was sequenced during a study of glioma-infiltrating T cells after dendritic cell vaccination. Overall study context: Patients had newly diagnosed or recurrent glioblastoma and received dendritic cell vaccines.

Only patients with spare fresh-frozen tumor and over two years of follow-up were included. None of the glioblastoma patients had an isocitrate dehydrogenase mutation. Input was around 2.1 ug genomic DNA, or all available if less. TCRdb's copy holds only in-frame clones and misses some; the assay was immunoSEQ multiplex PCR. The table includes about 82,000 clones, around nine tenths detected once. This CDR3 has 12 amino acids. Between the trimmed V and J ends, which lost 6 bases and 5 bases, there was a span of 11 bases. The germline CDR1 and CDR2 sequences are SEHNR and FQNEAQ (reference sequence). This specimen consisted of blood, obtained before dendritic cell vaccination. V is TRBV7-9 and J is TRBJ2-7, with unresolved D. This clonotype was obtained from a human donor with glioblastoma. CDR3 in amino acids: CASSLFVDEQYF. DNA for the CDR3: TGTGCCAGCAGTTTATTCGTCGACGAGCAGTACTTC.